This T cell receptor beta chain originates from a study of T cells in narcolepsy. Overall study: Enrolled donors included narcolepsy type 1 or type 2 patients and healthy controls. General study points: Reportedly, autoreactive clonotypes were serially detected in patients' blood but not controls'. No autoreactive T cell clone sequences appeared in some memory CD4+ repertoires. HCRT-specific and TRIB2-specific autoreactive clonotypes appeared among same-patient CSF and blood CD4+ clonotypes.

This clone has only a few counts. The antigen is undetermined. Trimming took 1 base from V and 2 from J; bases not matched to a gene: 4. The germline gives CDR1 SGHTA, CDR2 FQGNSA. CDR3 size: 15 residues. Assay: immunoSEQ multiplex PCR; the TCRdb copy retains only in-frame clones and omits some. The sample includes nearly 35,000 clones, more than 75% of them seen just once. The sequenced sample consisted of memory (CD45RA-) CD4+ T cells from blood. The TCR was taken from a human donor in good health. The gene calls are TRBV7-2 and TRBJ2-7; 8 bases align to TRBD2. The CDR3 nucleotides read TGTGCCAGCAGCTTAGGGACTAGCCAAACCTACGAGCAGTACTTC. Translating it yields CASSLGTSQTYEQYF.